These T cell receptor beta chains were read from a single sample in a study of T cells expressing NK-cell markers. Using the 5' RACE reads, TCRdb records one entry per CDR3 protein without DNA. This table lists about 160,000 distinct CDR3 sequences. The specimen sequenced was blood T cells: a sorted CD56 or NKG2C T cell subset, CD4+ or CD8+ T cells, or bulk PBMC T cells (not recorded which). Receptors originate from a man between 18 and 69 years old in good health. Both conserved end residues are part of each CDR3. Fields, in order: J gene, V gene, CDR3 protein.

>TRBJ2-1|TRBV29-1
CSVARDRGWNEQFF
>TRBJ2-5|TRBV7-8
CASSYDGTPGETQYF
>TRBJ2-1|TRBV29-1
CSVFPSSSYNEQFF
>TRBJ2-5|TRBV9
CASSADSAGVRETQYF
>TRBJ1-1|TRBV5-5
CASSLEGAEAFF
>TRBJ2-5|TRBV11-1
CASSLGPASGGSGETQYF
>TRBJ2-5|TRBV3-1
CASSGETGGYGETQYF
>TRBJ1-1|TRBV9
CASSGPTGDTEAFF
>TRBJ2-1|TRBV27
CASSLLLAGGHAEQFF
>TRBJ2-3|TRBV5-4
CASSAGLGADTQYF
>TRBJ2-7|TRBV7-8
CASSWRLDSGYEQYF
>TRBJ2-2|TRBV27
CATAPYTNTGELFF
>TRBJ2-5|TRBV7-9
CASSSTRLAGVETQYF
>TRBJ2-5|TRBV2
CASSEVKEQGPAAQIPQETQYF
>TRBJ2-1|TRBV5-4
CASSLGTSYNEQFF
>TRBJ2-7|TRBV18
CASSPASGGNYEQYF
>TRBJ1-6|TRBV5-1
CASSLALLGGSPLHF
>TRBJ2-3|TRBV15
CATSPAGGPTDTQYF
>TRBJ1-2|TRBV7-9
CASSLSPPMPGYTF
>TRBJ2-7|TRBV27
CASKTITPTYEQYF
>TRBJ2-1|TRBV12-3/TRBV12-4
CAGAGSSSYNEQFF
>TRBJ2-1|TRBV7-7
CASSLRGGNEQFF
>TRBJ2-7|TRBV12-3/TRBV12-4
CASSSWDSYYEQYF
>TRBJ1-1|TRBV12-3/TRBV12-4
CASSLGKHTEAFF
>TRBJ1-1|TRBV4-1
CASSHRDTNTEAFF
>TRBJ2-6|TRBV4-1
CASSLYGTGGGSGANVLTF
>TRBJ2-3|TRBV2
CASVSRGILAGDTDTQYF
>TRBJ2-3|TRBV6-1
CASSDGLFTDTQYF
>TRBJ2-1|TRBV9
CASSVAKDRGVQNEQFF
>TRBJ2-5|TRBV6-1
CASSKWDSRSETQYF
>TRBJ2-1|TRBV4-2
CASSQTGTSYEQFF
>TRBJ1-2|TRBV19
CASSMYPYFGYTF
>TRBJ2-7|TRBV15
CATSRSVQAKFSYEQYF
>TRBJ1-2|TRBV9
CASSGAGQGAIPNYGYTF
>TRBJ2-3|TRBV3-1
CASSQEGLAGGPISTDTQYF
>TRBJ2-2|TRBV7-8
CASSFGTWVTGELFF
>TRBJ2-1|TRBV7-2
CASSLPSLINEQFF
>TRBJ2-2|TRBV29-1
CSVETGKGTGELFF
>TRBJ2-1|TRBV9
CASSVGETENNEQFF
>TRBJ2-6|TRBV12-3/TRBV12-4
CASGALIDSGANVLTF
>TRBJ2-7|TRBV14
CASSQRTGPSYEQYF
>TRBJ2-1|TRBV5-5
CASSLGTGRYEQFF
>TRBJ2-3|TRBV19
CASSPQRGTADTQYF
>TRBJ2-3|TRBV2
CASKTSGEDTQYF